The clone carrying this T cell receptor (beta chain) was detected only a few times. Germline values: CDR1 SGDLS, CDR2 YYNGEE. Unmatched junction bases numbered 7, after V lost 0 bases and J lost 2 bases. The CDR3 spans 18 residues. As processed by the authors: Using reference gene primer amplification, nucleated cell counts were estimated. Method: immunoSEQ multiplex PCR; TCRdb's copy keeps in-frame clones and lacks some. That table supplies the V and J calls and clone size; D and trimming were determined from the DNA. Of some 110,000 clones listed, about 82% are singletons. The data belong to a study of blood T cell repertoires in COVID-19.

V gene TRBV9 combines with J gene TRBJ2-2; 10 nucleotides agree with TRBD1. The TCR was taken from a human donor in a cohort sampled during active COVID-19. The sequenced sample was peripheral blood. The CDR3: CASSVGQGQGTNTGELFF. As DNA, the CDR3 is TGTGCCAGCAGCGTAGGACAGGGACAGGGGACTAACACCGGGGAGCTGTTTTTT.